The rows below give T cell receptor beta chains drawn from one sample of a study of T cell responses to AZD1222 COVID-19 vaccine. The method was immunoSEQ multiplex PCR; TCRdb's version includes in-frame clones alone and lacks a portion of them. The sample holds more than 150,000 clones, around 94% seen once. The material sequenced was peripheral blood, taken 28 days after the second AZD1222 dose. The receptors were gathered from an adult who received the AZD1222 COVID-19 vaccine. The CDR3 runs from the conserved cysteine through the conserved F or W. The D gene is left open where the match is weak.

CASSQPGHYRETQYF	TRBJ2-5	NA	TRBV13
CASGNSRYEQYF	TRBJ2-7	NA	TRBV27
CSVGVRANTGELFF	TRBJ2-2	NA	TRBV29-1
CASSQGLYGYTF	TRBJ1-2	NA	TRBV16
CASSSSEPSGNTIYF	TRBJ1-3	NA	TRBV7-8
CATSDWGGLNNEQFF	TRBJ2-1	NA	TRBV24-1
CASSYSTGTDTQYF	TRBJ2-3	NA	TRBV6-5
CASSRLAGRSEQFF	TRBJ2-1	TRBD2	TRBV2
CASSGSSYEQYF	TRBJ2-7	NA	TRBV5-4
CASSTRGQGAGGYTF	TRBJ1-2	TRBD1	TRBV27
CASSFTVPFDTALHF	TRBJ1-6	NA	TRBV27
CSVGGGDSGTNEQFF	TRBJ2-1	TRBD1	TRBV29-1
CASSPRGQGFEKLFF	TRBJ1-4	TRBD1	TRBV11-3
CASSEIRGTNEKLFF	TRBJ1-4	TRBD1	TRBV6-1
CSASNWSSPTQYF	TRBJ2-3	NA	TRBV20-1
CASSCKDCEQFF	TRBJ2-1	NA	TRBV6-9
CASSPRGGATQYF	TRBJ2-3	TRBD2	TRBV14
CASSLQGAMGTEAFF	TRBJ1-1	TRBD1	TRBV27
CASSTTGFNYGYTF	TRBJ1-2	TRBD1	TRBV19
CASSFTGPGSNQPQHF	TRBJ1-5	NA	TRBV28
CSASAVWNQPQHF	TRBJ1-5	NA	TRBV20-1
CASSLSGTAYNEKLFF	TRBJ1-4	NA	TRBV27
CASSSETGTTGELFF	TRBJ2-2	NA	TRBV7-9
CASSRTQGAYEQYF	TRBJ2-7	TRBD1	TRBV6-2/TRBV6-3
CASTRGGNTEAFF	TRBJ1-1	NA	TRBV12-3/TRBV12-4
CAGTRGTSGGQETQYF	TRBJ2-5	TRBD2	TRBV2
CASTKLNTEAFF	TRBJ1-1	NA	TRBV19
CASSLQGSTGELFF	TRBJ2-2	NA	TRBV28
CASSLGGLGYEQYF	TRBJ2-7	TRBD2	TRBV7-9
CASSLPDSYNEQFF	TRBJ2-1	NA	TRBV7-2
CASSSRDTSGNTIYF	TRBJ1-3	NA	TRBV7-9
CASSYSGGDYEQYF	TRBJ2-7	TRBD2	TRBV3-1/TRBV3-2
CSAISGGKQFF	TRBJ2-1	TRBD2	TRBV20-1
CASSLTGKGNTIYF	TRBJ1-3	NA	TRBV9
CASSSVGSSGNTIYF	TRBJ1-3	NA	TRBV28
CASSQDLGFSYEQYF	TRBJ2-7	NA	TRBV4-2
CASGPDTQYF	TRBJ2-3	NA	TRBV2
CASSESANQPQHF	TRBJ1-5	NA	TRBV6-1
CASFLAGAQYF	TRBJ2-5	TRBD2	TRBV5-1
CASSQESGGSPLHF	TRBJ1-6	NA	TRBV3-1/TRBV3-2
CASSPDGTSGAEQYF	TRBJ2-7	TRBD2	TRBV5-1